The subject of this entry is one TCR beta chain. Sequencing was performed with immunoSEQ multiplex PCR; in TCRdb, only in-frame clones are kept and a portion is missing. This table holds around 110,000 clones, roughly 90% found once. This sample was taken from a study of T cell changes during pregnancy in multiple sclerosis. From germline, CDR1 is SGHTA and CDR2 FQGNSA. Trimming removed 7 bases at V and 0 bases at J, with 11 bases between. The CDR3 runs 14 residues. Specimen: peripheral blood, collected in the third trimester of pregnancy. V and J are TRBV7-2 and TRBJ2-3, with D perhaps TRBD2 (6 bases). The receptor comes from a female donor with multiple sclerosis, enrolled in a pregnancy study. CDR3: CASTRLESTDTQYF. The CDR3 region has the DNA TGTGCCAGCACCCGACTAGAAAGCACAGATACGCAGTATTTT.